Listed here are 25 T cell receptor beta chains from one sample, sequenced in a study of T cell responses to AZD1222 COVID-19 vaccine. Assay: immunoSEQ multiplex PCR; the TCRdb copy retains only in-frame clones and omits some. The table lists approximately 190,000 clones, roughly 92% of them singletons. The sample consisted of peripheral blood, taken on day 0 of AZD1222 vaccination. Every receptor here comes from an adult in good health.

The chain combines TRBV3-1 (or the pseudogene TRBV3-2) with TRBJ1-5, with D maybe TRBD1 (6 bases). The CDR3 runs to 14 residues. Germline CDR1 LGHDT, CDR2 YNNKEL (reference sequence). V was clipped by 1 base and J by 6 bases, with 10 bases between them. The CDR3: CASSQGPRGQPQHF. The CDR3, as DNA: TGTGCCAGCAGCCAAGGACCCAGGGGTCAGCCCCAGCATTTT.

The V call is TRBV28, the J call TRBJ1-6; 7 bases map to TRBD1. The junction had 6 bases not matched to a gene; V was cut back by 6 bases and J by 7 bases. Germline lookup yields CDR1 MDHEN and CDR2 SYDVKM. The CDR3 covers 14 residues. CDR3: CASRLDRVNSPLHF. The CDR3 DNA reads TGTGCCAGCAGACTAGACAGGGTGAATTCACCCCTCCACTTT.

This chain links TRBV6-1 with TRBJ2-2, with D perhaps matching TRBD2 (5 bases). Germline assignment: CDR1 MNHNS and CDR2 SASEGT. CDR3 length: 16 amino acids. V lost 4 bases to trimming and J lost 8 bases, with 20 bases between them. The CDR3 region is CASSGHRRFDVGELFF. CDR3 DNA: TGTGCCAGCAGTGGTCACCGGAGGTTCGATGTAGGGGAGCTGTTTTTT.

This clone turned up a few times. The V and J genes are TRBV27 and TRBJ2-3, with 8 bases that match TRBD1. The ends lost 0 bases at V and 1 base at J; junction bases unmatched: 6. Per the germline V gene, CDR1 is MNHEY and CDR2 is SMNVEV (reference sequence). The CDR3 length is 17 residues. CDR3 amino acids: CASSLSDRGQGTDTQYF. CDR3 in DNA: TGTGCCAGCAGTTTATCGGATAGGGGACAGGGCACAGATACGCAGTATTTT.

This chain uses TRBV5-5 with TRBJ1-3; no definite D call. The V end lost 4 bases, the J end lost 2 bases, and 7 bases lay between the germline ends. The length of the CDR3 is 13 residues. Per germline, CDR1 SGHKS and CDR2 YYEKEE (reference sequence). As DNA, the CDR3 is TGTGCCAGCAGCGCGGAAACTGGAAACACCATATATTTT. As protein: CASSAETGNTIYF.

CDR3 DNA sequence: TGTGCCAGCAGCCAAGACAAATCGGGGGGCGGGCAGCCCCAGCATTTT. It specifies CASSQDKSGGGQPQHF. This sequence joins TRBV4-2 and TRBJ1-5, with TRBD1 as a possible D gene (6 bases). Germline-derived CDR1 and CDR2 are LGHNA and YNFKEQ. Trimming stripped 0 bases from V and 7 bases from J, with 16 bases between. CDR3 length equals 16 residues.

The chain has TRBV19 and TRBJ1-2; TRBD1 might be the D (6 bases). V was pared by 5 bases and J by 6 bases, with 22 bases between. This CDR3 contains 16 residues. The V gene's germline CDR1 is LNHDA and CDR2 SQIVND (reference sequence). The CDR3 sequence is CASSGTLGQPGHGYTF. The CDR3 DNA is TGTGCCAGTAGTGGCACCCTAGGACAGCCCGGACATGGCTACACCTTC. Based on the CDR3 plus reference TRBV19 and TRBJ1-2, the full variable domain is DGGITQSPKYLFRKEGQNVTLSCEQNLNHDAMYWYRQDPGQGLRLIYYSQIVNDFQKGDIAEGYSVSREKKESFPLTVTSAQKNPTAFYLCASSGTLGQPGHGYTFGSGTRLTVV.

This sequence joins TRBV5-5 and TRBJ1-5; no firm D call. Per germline, CDR1 SGHKS and CDR2 YYEKEE (reference sequence). This CDR3 spans 15 amino acids. V gave up 4 bases and J gave up 5 bases, with 16 bases separating them. CDR3 sequence reads: CASSQEDGTYQPQHF. The CDR3 coding sequence is TGTGCCAGCAGCCAGGAGGACGGTACCTATCAGCCCCAGCATTTT.

The V call is TRBV7-9, the J call TRBJ1-2; 10 bases match TRBD1. CDR3 length: 14 residues. Germline V gives CDR1 SEHNR, CDR2 FQNEAQ (reference sequence). V lost 5 bases, J lost 8 bases, and 8 bases stayed unmatched. The CDR3 DNA sequence: TGTGCCAGCAGCCCCGACAGGGGGCTCCCCGGCTACACCTTC. Translated: CASSPDRGLPGYTF. Full variable domain (remainder filled in from reference TRBV7-9 and TRBJ1-2): DTGVSQNPRHKITKRGQNVTFRCDPISEHNRLYWYRQTLGQGPEFLTYFQNEAQLEKSRLLSDRFSAERPKGSFSTLEIQRTEQGDSAMYLCASSPDRGLPGYTFGSGTRLTVV.

The CDR3 DNA follows: TGTGCCAGCGAGGGGGTGAGCAATCAGCCCCAGCATTTT. Translated, it gives CASEGVSNQPQHF. The chain joins TRBV28 to TRBJ1-5; TRBD1 is a possible D gene (6 bases). This CDR3 is 13 amino acids long. Germline CDR1 reads MDHEN; CDR2 reads SYDVKM. Trimming took 8 bases from V and 1 from J, leaving 9 bases between them.

The rearrangement links TRBV4-1 to TRBJ1-2; D uncertain. Per germline, CDR1 MGHRA and CDR2 YSYEKL. CDR3 size: 15 residues. V lost 4 bases, J lost 8 bases, and 20 bases lay in between. CDR3 sequence reads: CASSPLRPSREGYTF. CDR3 in DNA: TGCGCCAGCAGCCCTTTGCGACCCAGCCGGGAAGGCTACACCTTC.

V is TRBV9 and J is TRBJ2-7, with unresolved D. V was shortened by 3 bases and J by 1 base, with 14 bases between the two germline ends. The CDR3 is 15 residues long. Germline V gives CDR1 SGDLS, CDR2 YYNGEE. In DNA form, the CDR3 reads TGTGCCAGCAGCGAGACGCCCACGCCATCCTACGAGCAGTACTTC. This translates into CASSETPTPSYEQYF. The full variable domain, in which reference TRBV9 and TRBJ2-7 provide the parts outside the CDR3, is DSGVTQTPKHLITATGQRVTLRCSPRSGDLSVYWYQQSLDQGLQFLIQYYNGEERAKGNILERFSAQQFPDLHSELNLSSLELGDSALYFCASSETPTPSYEQYFGPGTRLTVT.

J is TRBJ1-2 and V is TRBV3-1 (or the pseudogene TRBV3-2); the D gene is possibly TRBD1 (6 bases). V lost 1 base, J lost 8 bases, and 14 bases lay in between. This CDR3 comprises 14 residues. The germline CDR1 and CDR2 sequences are LGHDT and YNNKEL (reference sequence). The CDR3 nucleotides are TGTGCCAGCAGCCAAGGGTACAGGGAGGTAGGCTACACCTTC. Residues: CASSQGYREVGYTF.

The V call is TRBV12-3 or TRBV12-4, the J call TRBJ1-2, with a weak D call TRBD1 (5 bases). CDR3 length equals 12 residues. V lost 4 bases and J 5 bases, leaving 8 bases between the germline ends. The CDR3 region is CASSYGAYGYTF. CDR3 nucleotide sequence: TGTGCCAGCAGTTATGGGGCTTATGGCTACACCTTC.

V is TRBV28 and J is TRBJ1-5; D unresolved. The germline gives CDR1 MDHEN, CDR2 SYDVKM. This CDR3 is 14 amino acids long. The DNA of the CDR3 is TGTGCAGGGAGGAGTCCTTCTAGCAATCAGCCCCAGCATTTT. Residues: CAGRSPSSNQPQHF.

The rearrangement uses TRBV10-3 and TRBJ1-2; the D gene is possibly TRBD1 (5 bases). Looked up from germline, CDR1 is ENHRY and CDR2 is SYGVKD. V was shortened by 2 bases and J by 1 base, with 8 bases between the two germline ends. The CDR3 spans 14 residues. CDR3 nucleotides: TGTGCCATCAGTGAGACGGGGGTTAACTATGGCTACACCTTC. Protein product: CAISETGVNYGYTF.

This clone showed up just a few times. The chain carries TRBV2 and TRBJ1-1, with 11 bases aligning to TRBD1. Germline V gene lookup returns CDR1 SNHLY and CDR2 FYNNEI. The CDR3 runs to 17 residues. After removal of 2 bases from V and 8 bases from J, the junction contained 13 bases not matched to a gene. CDR3 coding DNA: TGTGCCAGCAGTGAATCGCGGACAGGGGGCATGAGAGGGGAAGCTTTCTTT. This gives the protein CASSESRTGGMRGEAFF. Based on the CDR3 plus reference TRBV2 and TRBJ1-1, the full variable domain is EPEVTQTPSHQVTQMGQEVILRCVPISNHLYFYWYRQILGQKVEFLVSFYNNEISEKSEIFDDQFSVERPDGSNFTLKIRSTKLEDSAMYFCASSESRTGGMRGEAFFGQGTRLTVV.

This chain links TRBV15 with TRBJ1-5; weak D call: TRBD1 (5 bases). Germline V gives CDR1 LNHNV, CDR2 YYDKDF (reference sequence). The CDR3 totals 15 residues. V gave up 7 bases and J gave up 1 base, with 14 bases separating them. CDR3 amino acids: CATTERRESNQPQHF. Here the CDR3 DNA reads TGTGCCACCACCGAGCGCAGGGAAAGCAATCAGCCCCAGCATTTT.

This rearrangement joins TRBV5-5 to TRBJ2-7, with 7 bases matching TRBD1. The CDR3 extends over 13 amino acids. CDR1 and CDR2 (germline): SGHKS, YYEKEE (reference sequence). The V and J ends lost 4 bases and 6 bases, in that order; junction bases with no gene match: 7. CDR3 bases: TGTGCCAGCAGCCTATCAGGGGGATCCGAGCAGTACTTC. Translated, it gives CASSLSGGSEQYF.

This clone occurred once. The CDR3, as DNA: TGTGCCAGCAGCTCAGACGCTATCGGACTGTTTTTT. Translating it yields CASSSDAIGLFF. The V gene is TRBV7-2, the J gene TRBJ1-4; D not resolved. The CDR3 spans 12 residues. Trimming pared 4 bases from V and 13 bases from J, leaving 13 bases between. From germline, CDR1 is SGHTA and CDR2 FQGNSA.

The rearrangement links TRBV5-1 to TRBJ1-5; tentatively, D is TRBD1 (5 bases). Trimming took off 6 bases at V and 4 bases at J, with 17 bases between the two ends. The CDR3 consists of 15 residues. Germline V lookup: CDR1 SGHRS, CDR2 YFSETQ. The CDR3 sequence is CASTRSGGENQPQHF. The CDR3 DNA sequence: TGCGCCAGCACCAGGTCGGGGGGAGAGAATCAGCCCCAGCATTTT.

This chain links TRBV7-3 with TRBJ2-1; no reliable D call. Germline-derived CDR1 and CDR2 are SGHTA and FQGTGA. Trimming left V 5 bases short and J 3 bases short, with 11 bases between. The CDR3 covers 14 residues. This chain's CDR3 is CASSPEAHYNEQFF. The DNA for the CDR3 is TGTGCCAGCAGCCCAGAAGCCCACTACAATGAGCAGTTCTTC.

The chain uses TRBV5-1 and TRBJ1-1; D is uncertain. The CDR3 loop spans 15 amino acids. The germline V and J ends were trimmed by 4 bases and 0 bases, with 13 bases remaining between them. Germline V gene lookup returns CDR1 SGHRS and CDR2 YFSETQ. CDR3 region: CASSLTQLMNTEAFF. Written as DNA, the CDR3 is TGCGCCAGCAGCCTAACACAGTTAATGAACACTGAAGCTTTCTTT.

As DNA, the CDR3 is TGTGCCACCAGCAGAGGTCCCTCAGGGGAGTGGAACACTGAAGCTTTCTTT. As protein: CATSRGPSGEWNTEAFF. The chain combines TRBV15 with TRBJ1-1; the D gene is possibly TRBD1 (6 bases). CDR1 and CDR2 (germline): LNHNV, YYDKDF (reference sequence). The CDR3 runs to 17 residues. V lost 1 base to trimming and J lost 1 base, with 16 bases between them.

The J gene is TRBJ1-5, the V gene TRBV5-8, with a weak D call TRBD1 (6 bases). Trimming took off 5 bases at V and 5 bases at J, with 14 bases between the two ends. Looked up from germline, CDR1 is SGHTS and CDR2 is YDEGEE. The CDR3 has 14 amino acids. The CDR3 DNA follows: TGTGCCAGCAGTACTACAGGGTTCTATCAGCCCCAGCATTTT. Protein product: CASSTTGFYQPQHF. Full variable domain (outside the CDR3, taken from reference TRBV5-8 and TRBJ1-5): EAGVTQSPTHLIKTRGQQATLRCSPISGHTSVYWYQQALGLGLQFLLWYDEGEERNRGNFPPRFSGRQFPNYSSELNVNALELEDSALYLCASSTTGFYQPQHFGDGTRLSIL.